One and the same sample provided the 11 T cell receptor beta chains below, sequenced in a study of cytotoxic CD8 clonotypes in ibrutinib-treated CLL. Profiled with immunoSEQ multiplex PCR; TCRdb holds only in-frame clones, not every one. The table lists approximately 200,000 clones, 72% of them singletons. The input for sequencing was PBMCs, taken after 24 months of ibrutinib treatment. The receptors here all came from a human donor with chronic lymphocytic leukemia.

V usage is TRBV7-2 and J usage is TRBJ2-1, with 7 nucleotides matching TRBD2. Germline CDR1 is SGHTA and CDR2 is FQGNSA. The junction had 9 bases not matched to a gene; V was cut back by 5 bases and J by 8 bases. The CDR3 length is 14 residues. The DNA of the CDR3 is TGTGCCAGCAGCCCAATAGCGGGTCTCGATGAGCAGTTCTTC. It specifies CASSPIAGLDEQFF.

The rearrangement joins TRBV5-1 to TRBJ1-2, with 7 bases lining up with TRBD1. Germline loops: CDR1 SGHRS, CDR2 YFSETQ. V trimming: 4 bases; J trimming: 7 bases; junction bases outside the gene matches: 7. CDR3 length: 13 residues. The CDR3 reads CASSPEGAAGYTF. CDR3 sequence (DNA): TGCGCCAGCAGCCCTGAGGGGGCGGCTGGCTACACCTTC.

This clone was counted a few times. The chain joins TRBV19 to TRBJ2-7; either TRBD1 or TRBD2 may fit D (5 bases each). The CDR3 consists of 15 residues. The germline gives CDR1 LNHDA, CDR2 SQIVND (reference sequence). V lost 1 base and J 4 bases, leaving 14 bases between the germline ends. The CDR3 DNA reads as TGTGCCAGTAGTATAGGGGACGTGGGGACGTACGAGCAGTACTTC. It is translated as CASSIGDVGTYEQYF. Together with reference TRBV19 and TRBJ2-7, the CDR3 gives the full variable domain: DGGITQSPKYLFRKEGQNVTLSCEQNLNHDAMYWYRQDPGQGLRLIYYSQIVNDFQKGDIAEGYSVSREKKESFPLTVTSAQKNPTAFYLCASSIGDVGTYEQYFGPGTRLTVT.

This chain connects TRBV27 to TRBJ2-7; weak D call: TRBD2 (5 bases). The CDR3 runs to 15 residues. Trimming left V 5 bases short and J 1 base short, with 15 bases between. CDR1 MNHEY and CDR2 SMNVEV come from the germline V gene (reference sequence). The CDR3 region is CASSTSTTGSYEQYF. DNA for the CDR3: TGTGCCAGCAGTACCTCGACCACGGGGTCCTACGAGCAGTACTTC.

The V call is TRBV7-9, the J call TRBJ1-4; TRBD1 matches 8 bases. The CDR3 totals 13 residues. Trimming took 4 bases from V and 7 from J; bases not matched to a gene: 2. The germline V gene encodes CDR1 SEHNR and CDR2 FQNEAQ (reference sequence). This CDR3 is CASSSGQGEKLFF. The CDR3, as DNA: TGTGCCAGCAGCTCTGGACAGGGTGAAAAACTGTTTTTT.

The genes are TRBV15 and TRBJ1-2; 10 nucleotides line up with TRBD1. CDR3 length: 16 amino acids. The germline V gene encodes CDR1 LNHNV and CDR2 YYDKDF (reference sequence). J gave up 7 bases and V 2 bases, and 10 bases lay outside the gene matches. This CDR3 reads CATSRPGTGVVAGYTF. The CDR3 DNA follows: TGTGCCACCAGCAGACCCGGGACAGGGGTCGTAGCTGGCTACACCTTC.

The V gene is TRBV5-1, the J gene TRBJ2-2; 8 bases are a match to TRBD2. There are 16 residues in the CDR3. V shed 0 bases, J shed 0 bases, and the junction held 1 base outside the gene matches. Per the germline V gene, CDR1 is SGHRS and CDR2 is YFSETQ. This CDR3 reads CASSLEGLANTGELFF. The CDR3 DNA is TGCGCCAGCAGCTTGGAGGGACTAGCGAACACCGGGGAGCTGTTTTTT. The full variable domain, in which reference TRBV5-1 and TRBJ2-2 provide the parts outside the CDR3, is KAGVTQTPRYLIKTRGQQVTLSCSPISGHRSVSWYQQTPGQGLQFLFEYFSETQRNKGNFPGRFSGRQFSNSRSEMNVSTLELGDSALYLCASSLEGLANTGELFFGEGSRLTVL.

The rearrangement links TRBV15 to TRBJ2-5; no clear D gene. This CDR3 spans 12 amino acids. V shed 0 bases and J shed 5 bases, with 4 bases lying between them. Germline values: CDR1 LNHNV, CDR2 YYDKDF (reference sequence). CDR3 sequence reads: CATSRDWETQYF. The CDR3 region has the DNA TGTGCCACCAGCAGAGATTGGGAGACCCAGTACTTC.

This clone showed up just once. The chain employs TRBV7-9 and TRBJ2-1, with 8 bases fitting TRBD2. The V segment lost 6 bases and the J segment 1 base; nucleotides outside the gene matches: 5. The CDR3 length is 15 residues. Germline CDR1 and CDR2: SEHNR and FQNEAQ (reference sequence). The CDR3 DNA is TGTGCCAGCAGGTTCAGCGGGAGTTCCTACAATGAGCAGTTCTTC. Its translation: CASRFSGSSYNEQFF.

V is TRBV9 and J is TRBJ2-1, with D perhaps matching TRBD1 (6 bases). This CDR3 has 14 residues. CDR1 is SGDLS, CDR2 YYNGEE, per germline. Trimming pared 0 bases from V and 3 bases from J, leaving 7 bases between. The CDR3 sequence is CASSVGGLYNEQFF. For the CDR3, the DNA is TGTGCCAGCAGCGTAGGGGGGCTCTACAATGAGCAGTTCTTC.

The chain employs TRBV5-1 and TRBJ2-7; 8 nucleotides agree with TRBD2. The CDR3 has 15 amino acids. Germline V gene data show CDR1 as SGHRS and CDR2 as YFSETQ. The ends lost 6 bases at V and 2 bases at J; junction bases unmatched: 10. CDR3 protein: CASTTRGSGTYEQYF. As DNA, the CDR3 is TGCGCCAGCACCACCCGTGGTAGCGGGACCTACGAGCAGTACTTC.